The clone carrying this TCR beta chain was counted a few times. Its antigen is not known. The sample originates from a study of T-cell reconstitution after alpha-beta-depleted transplantation in children. Study-wide findings and caveats: TCRbeta diversity was high at day 60 in some patients (a result of surviving recipient T cells and thymic progenitors). At the one-year point after transplant, T-cell counts and TCRbeta diversity were found to come mostly from T cells that had been newly produced.

During its preparation, the TCRbeta library received unique molecular identifiers. In TCRdb, the PCR reads were re-called with MiXCR into one record per CDR3 protein. The sample consists of 700,000 to 950,000 distinct CDR3 sequences, about 15% of them appearing once. Germline V gene data show CDR1 as SGHNT and CDR2 as YENEEA. This CDR3 comprises 17 residues. V lost 2 bases and J 3 bases, leaving 17 bases between the germline ends. The chain couples TRBV11-3 to TRBJ2-1; maybe TRBD2 (6 bases). The TCR sequence derives from a male patient between 5 and 17 years old who had a stem cell transplant for acute lymphoblastic leukemia, so the T cells may come from the graft donor. Specimen: PBMCs, mostly from graft donor cells, collected 360 days after TCRalphabeta/CD19-depleted stem cell transplant. CDR3 amino acids: CASSLLPGRRGYNEQFF. CDR3 coding DNA: TGTGCCAGCAGCTTACTGCCGGGACGGAGGGGCTACAATGAGCAGTTCTTC.